The T cell receptor beta chain under discussion was sequenced for a study of T cell responses to AZD1222 COVID-19 vaccine. Study-level results: Donors were largely white British and mainly female; clonal diversity was possibly underestimated. Within unmutated variant regions lay the reported targets of nearly half of spike-specific TCRs. Researchers report vaccine-associated CD4 TCRs spanning spike, with dominance at 160-218 and 743-854.

On this clone itself: Its antigen is still unknown.

Profiled with immunoSEQ multiplex PCR; TCRdb holds only in-frame clones, not every one. The repertoire holds about 140,000 clones, with 85% to 90% as singletons. The germline V and J ends were trimmed by 2 bases and 0 bases, with 1 base remaining between them. The CDR3 extends over 12 amino acids. From germline, CDR1 is MNHEY and CDR2 SVGEGT. The specimen comprised peripheral blood, sampled 28 days after the second AZD1222 dose. This TCR was recovered from an adult who received the AZD1222 COVID-19 vaccine. The chain couples TRBV6-2 or TRBV6-3 to TRBJ1-2; D ambiguous. The CDR3 nucleotides are TGTGCCAGCAGTTACACTAACTATGGCTACACCTTC. Encoded protein: CASSYTNYGYTF.